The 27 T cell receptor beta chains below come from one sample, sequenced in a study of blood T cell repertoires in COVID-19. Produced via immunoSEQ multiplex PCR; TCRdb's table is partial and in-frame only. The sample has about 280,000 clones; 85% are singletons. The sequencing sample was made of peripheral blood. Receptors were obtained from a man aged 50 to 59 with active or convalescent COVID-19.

The CDR3 region has the DNA TGTGCCAGTAGTATCCGGCGGGGTAGCAATCAGCCCCAGCATTTT. It yields the protein CASSIRRGSNQPQHF. The rearrangement links TRBV19 to TRBJ1-5, with D unclear. The germline gives CDR1 LNHDA, CDR2 SQIVND (reference sequence). CDR3 length equals 15 residues. V lost 3 bases, J lost 0 bases, and 9 bases lay in between. Complete variable domain (other parts from reference TRBV19 and TRBJ1-5): DGGITQSPKYLFRKEGQNVTLSCEQNLNHDAMYWYRQDPGQGLRLIYYSQIVNDFQKGDIAEGYSVSREKKESFPLTVTSAQKNPTAFYLCASSIRRGSNQPQHFGDGTRLSIL.

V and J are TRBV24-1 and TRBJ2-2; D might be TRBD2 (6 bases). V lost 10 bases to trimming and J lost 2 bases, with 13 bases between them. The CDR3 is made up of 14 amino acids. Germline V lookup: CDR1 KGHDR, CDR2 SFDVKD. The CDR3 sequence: CATSAGRNTGELFF. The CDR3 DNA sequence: TGTGCCACGAGCGCCGGGAGAAACACCGGGGAGCTGTTTTTT.

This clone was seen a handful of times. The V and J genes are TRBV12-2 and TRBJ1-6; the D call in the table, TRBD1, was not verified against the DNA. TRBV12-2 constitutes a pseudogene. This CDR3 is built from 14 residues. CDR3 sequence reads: CASRSHPYNSPLHF. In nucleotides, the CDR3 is TGTGCAAGTCGCTCCCATCCCTATAATTCACCCCTCCACTTT.

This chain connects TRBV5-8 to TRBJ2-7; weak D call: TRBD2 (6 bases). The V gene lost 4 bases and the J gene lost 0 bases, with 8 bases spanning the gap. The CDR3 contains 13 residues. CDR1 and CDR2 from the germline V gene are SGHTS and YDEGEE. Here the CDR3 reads CASSGRYSYEQYF. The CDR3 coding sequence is TGTGCCAGCAGCGGGAGGTACTCCTACGAGCAGTACTTC.

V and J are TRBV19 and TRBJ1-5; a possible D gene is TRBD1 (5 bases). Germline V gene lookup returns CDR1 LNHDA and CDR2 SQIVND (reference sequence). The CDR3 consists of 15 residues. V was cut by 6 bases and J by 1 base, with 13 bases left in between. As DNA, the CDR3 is TGTGCCAGTAGGCCCTCAAGGGGCAGCAATCAGCCCCAGCATTTT. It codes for CASRPSRGSNQPQHF.

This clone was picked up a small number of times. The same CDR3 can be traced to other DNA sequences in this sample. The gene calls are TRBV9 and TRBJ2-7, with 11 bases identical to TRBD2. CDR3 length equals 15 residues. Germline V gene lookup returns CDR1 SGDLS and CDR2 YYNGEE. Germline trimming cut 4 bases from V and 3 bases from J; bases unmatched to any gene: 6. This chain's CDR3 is CASSPRLAGSYEQYF. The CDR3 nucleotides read TGTGCCAGCAGCCCGAGACTAGCGGGAAGCTACGAGCAGTACTTC.

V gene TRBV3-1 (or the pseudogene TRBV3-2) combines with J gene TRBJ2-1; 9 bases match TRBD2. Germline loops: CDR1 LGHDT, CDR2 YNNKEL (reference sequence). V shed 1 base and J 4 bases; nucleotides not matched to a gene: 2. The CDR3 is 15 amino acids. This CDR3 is CASSQASGNYNEQFF. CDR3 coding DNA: TGTGCCAGCAGCCAAGCTAGCGGGAATTACAATGAGCAGTTCTTC.

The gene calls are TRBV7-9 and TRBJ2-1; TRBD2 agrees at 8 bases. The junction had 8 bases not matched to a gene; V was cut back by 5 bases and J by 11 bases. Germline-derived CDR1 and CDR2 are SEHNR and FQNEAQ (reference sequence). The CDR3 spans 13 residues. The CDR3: CASSPTSGPQQFF. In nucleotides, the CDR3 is TGTGCCAGCAGCCCTACTAGCGGCCCACAGCAGTTCTTC.

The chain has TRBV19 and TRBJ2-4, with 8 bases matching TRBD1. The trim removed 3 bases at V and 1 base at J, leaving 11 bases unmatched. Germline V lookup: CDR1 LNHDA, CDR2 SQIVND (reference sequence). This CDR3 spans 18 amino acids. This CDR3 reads CASSMRQGARWAKNIQYF. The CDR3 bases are TGTGCCAGTAGTATGAGGCAGGGGGCCCGGTGGGCCAAAAACATTCAGTACTTC.

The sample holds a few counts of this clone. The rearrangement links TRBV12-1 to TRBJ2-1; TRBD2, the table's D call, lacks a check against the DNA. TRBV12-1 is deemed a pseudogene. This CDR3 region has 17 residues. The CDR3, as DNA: TGTGCCAGCAGCTTCGGGGGGCCGGAGAAAAAACGGGATGAGCAGTTCTTC. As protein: CASSFGGPEKKRDEQFF.

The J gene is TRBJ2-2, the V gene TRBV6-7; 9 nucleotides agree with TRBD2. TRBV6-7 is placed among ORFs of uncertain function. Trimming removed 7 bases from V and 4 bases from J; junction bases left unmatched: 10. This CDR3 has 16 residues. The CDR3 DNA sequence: TGTGCCAGCACTCTTAGCGGGAGTTATGGCACCGGGGAGCTGTTTTTT. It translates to CASTLSGSYGTGELFF.

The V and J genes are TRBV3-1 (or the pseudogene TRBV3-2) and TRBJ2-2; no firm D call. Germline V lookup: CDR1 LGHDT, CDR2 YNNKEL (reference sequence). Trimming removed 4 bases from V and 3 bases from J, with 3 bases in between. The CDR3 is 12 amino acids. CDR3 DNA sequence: TGTGCCAGCAGCCCTCACACCGGGGAGCTGTTTTTT. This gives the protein CASSPHTGELFF.

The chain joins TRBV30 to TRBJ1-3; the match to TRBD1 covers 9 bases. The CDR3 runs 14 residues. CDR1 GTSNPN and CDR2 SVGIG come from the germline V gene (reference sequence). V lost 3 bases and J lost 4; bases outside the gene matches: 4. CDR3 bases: TGTGCCTGGAGGAACAGGGGGCTCGGAAACACCATATATTTT. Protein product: CAWRNRGLGNTIYF.

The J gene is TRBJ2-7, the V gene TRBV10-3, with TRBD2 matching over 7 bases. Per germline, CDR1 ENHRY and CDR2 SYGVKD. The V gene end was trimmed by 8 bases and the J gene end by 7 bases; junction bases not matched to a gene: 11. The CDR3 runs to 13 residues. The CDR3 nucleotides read TGTGCCATCGGATCTAGCGGCGCCTGGGAGCAGTACTTC. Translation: CAIGSSGAWEQYF.

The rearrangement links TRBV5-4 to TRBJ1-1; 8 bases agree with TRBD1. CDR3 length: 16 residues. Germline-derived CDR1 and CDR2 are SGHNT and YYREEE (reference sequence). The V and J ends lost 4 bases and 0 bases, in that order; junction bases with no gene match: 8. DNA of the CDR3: TGTGCCAGCAGCCCCGGACAGGGACCTATGAACACTGAAGCTTTCTTT. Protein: CASSPGQGPMNTEAFF. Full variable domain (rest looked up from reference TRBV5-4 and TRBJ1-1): ETGVTQSPTHLIKTRGQQVTLRCSSQSGHNTVSWYQQALGQGPQFIFQYYREEENGRGNFPPRFSGLQFPNYSSELNVNALELDDSALYLCASSPGQGPMNTEAFFGQGTRLTVV.

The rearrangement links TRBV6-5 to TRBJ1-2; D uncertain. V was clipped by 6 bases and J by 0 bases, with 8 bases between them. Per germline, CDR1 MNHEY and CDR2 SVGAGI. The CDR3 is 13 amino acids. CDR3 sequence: CASRVLPNYGYTF. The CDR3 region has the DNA TGTGCCAGCAGAGTACTACCTAACTATGGCTACACCTTC.

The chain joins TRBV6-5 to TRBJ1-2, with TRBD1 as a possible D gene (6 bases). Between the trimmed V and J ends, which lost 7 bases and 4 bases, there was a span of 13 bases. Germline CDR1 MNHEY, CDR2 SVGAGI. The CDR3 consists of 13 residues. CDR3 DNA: TGTGCCAGCACCAGGACAGAGGGCTATGGCTACACCTTC. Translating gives CASTRTEGYGYTF.

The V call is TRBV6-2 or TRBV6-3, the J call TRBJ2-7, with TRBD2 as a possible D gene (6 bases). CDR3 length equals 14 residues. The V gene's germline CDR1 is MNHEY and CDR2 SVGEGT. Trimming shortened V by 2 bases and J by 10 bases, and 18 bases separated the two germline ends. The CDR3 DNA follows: TGTGCCAGCAGTTACATACCGGGAGCGCTAGGACAGTACTTC. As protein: CASSYIPGALGQYF.

Here the CDR3 reads CASSLVGGGYEQYF. DNA of the CDR3: TGTGCCAGCAGCTTAGTGGGGGGAGGCTACGAGCAGTACTTC. This sequence joins TRBV7-2 and TRBJ2-7, with D maybe TRBD2 (6 bases). The germline V and J ends were trimmed by 1 base and 3 bases, with 10 bases remaining between them. The CDR3 is 14 amino acids. CDR1 is SGHTA and CDR2 is FQGNSA in the germline V gene.

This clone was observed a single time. CDR3 DNA: TGTGCCAGCAGCAAGACCCGGGGAGACTCCTACGAGCAGTACTTC. This translates into CASSKTRGDSYEQYF. V gene TRBV6-5 combines with J gene TRBJ2-7, with a tentative D call TRBD2 (5 bases). There are 15 residues in the CDR3. Germline V CDR1 and CDR2: MNHEY, SVGAGI. The V and J ends lost 6 bases and 0 bases respectively, with 15 bases between them.

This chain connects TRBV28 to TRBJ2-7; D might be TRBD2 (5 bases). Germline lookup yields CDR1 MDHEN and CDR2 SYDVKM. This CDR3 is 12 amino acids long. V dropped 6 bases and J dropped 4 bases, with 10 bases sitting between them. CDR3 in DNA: TGTGCCAGCAGACCCGGGGAGTACGAGCAGTACTTC. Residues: CASRPGEYEQYF.

The CDR3 sequence is CASSTRANTEAFF. CDR3 coding DNA: TGTGCCAGTAGTACCAGGGCTAACACTGAAGCTTTCTTT. The chain combines TRBV19 with TRBJ1-1, with D perhaps matching TRBD1 (5 bases). Germline CDR1 reads LNHDA; CDR2 reads SQIVND (reference sequence). This CDR3 has 13 amino acids. Between the trimmed V and J ends, which lost 4 bases and 2 bases, there was a span of 8 bases.

This chain's CDR3 is CASSIQGRRTEAFF. The CDR3 DNA sequence: TGTGCCAGTAGTATACAGGGGCGGAGGACTGAAGCTTTCTTT. This chain links TRBV19 with TRBJ1-1, with D possibly matching TRBD1 (6 bases). V was shortened by 2 bases and J by 5 bases, with 12 bases between the two germline ends. The length of the CDR3 is 14 residues. Germline CDR1 LNHDA, CDR2 SQIVND (reference sequence).

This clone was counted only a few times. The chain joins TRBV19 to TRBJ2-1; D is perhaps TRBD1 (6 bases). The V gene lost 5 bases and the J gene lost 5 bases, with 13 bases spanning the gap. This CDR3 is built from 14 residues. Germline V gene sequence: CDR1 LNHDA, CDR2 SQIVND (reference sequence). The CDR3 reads CASSEGERHNEQFF. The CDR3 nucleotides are TGTGCCAGTAGTGAGGGGGAGCGACACAATGAGCAGTTCTTC.

The CDR3: CASSRDRAAKETQYF. For the CDR3, the DNA is TGTGCCAGCAGCCGGGACAGGGCGGCTAAAGAGACCCAGTACTTC. The chain combines TRBV7-9 with TRBJ2-5; 9 nucleotides agree with TRBD1. CDR1 and CDR2 (germline): SEHNR, FQNEAQ (reference sequence). This CDR3 is 15 amino acids long. The V segment lost 5 bases and the J segment 3 bases; nucleotides outside the gene matches: 7.

In nucleotides, the CDR3 is TGTGCCAGCAGCCTAGGGACAGGGTCAAGCCATGAGCAGTTCTTC. It translates to CASSLGTGSSHEQFF. The V and J genes are TRBV11-3 and TRBJ2-1; 9 bases are a match to TRBD1. Germline CDR1 is SGHNT and CDR2 is YENEEA. CDR3 length: 15 residues. The V segment lost 5 bases and the J segment 8 bases; nucleotides outside the gene matches: 10.

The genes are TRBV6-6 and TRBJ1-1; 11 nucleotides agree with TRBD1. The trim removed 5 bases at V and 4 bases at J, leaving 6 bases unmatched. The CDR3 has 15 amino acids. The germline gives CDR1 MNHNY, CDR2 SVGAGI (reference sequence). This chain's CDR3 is CASSKGGTGGTEAFF. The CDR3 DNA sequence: TGTGCCAGCAGTAAAGGGGGGACAGGGGGCACTGAAGCTTTCTTT.